These 26 T cell receptor beta chains were sequenced from one sample in a study of blood T cell repertoires in COVID-19 (dated by TCRdb to the early 2020s). Library preparation was by the immunoSEQ multiplex PCR assay. TCRdb stores this immuneACCESS table with in-frame sequences only. Part of the clones is absent; in the studies checked, under half of the shortfall reflects unresolved V genes, and no reason is known for the rest. A total of fewer than 350,000 clones appear in this sample, 75% to 90% of them only once. The ten largest account for approximately 1.9% of the sample. What was sequenced was PBMCs or T cells enriched from blood (not recorded which). The source is a woman in her 30s who had been exposed to COVID-19.

This clone is a singleton in its sample. The V gene is TRBV28, the J gene TRBJ1-2, with 9 bases that match TRBD1. This CDR3 spans 15 amino acids. Germline V lookup: CDR1 MDHEN, CDR2 SYDVKM. Trimming took 3 bases from V and 4 from J; bases not matched to a gene: 6. CDR3 loop: CASSFPRDRVYGYTF. The DNA for the CDR3 is TGTGCCAGCAGTTTCCCCCGGGACAGGGTCTATGGCTACACCTTC.

The chain combines TRBV30 with TRBJ1-6, with D uncertain. The CDR3 totals 12 residues. Trimming left V 5 bases short and J 7 bases short, with 9 bases between. Germline V gives CDR1 GTSNPN, CDR2 SVGIG (reference sequence). The CDR3 loop is CAWDNPNSPLHF. The CDR3 region has the DNA TGTGCCTGGGACAACCCAAATTCACCCCTCCACTTT.

The J gene is TRBJ1-5, the V gene TRBV4-2; possible D gene TRBD1, 6 bases. Germline lookup yields CDR1 LGHNA and CDR2 YNFKEQ. This CDR3 region has 15 residues. With 0 bases removed from V and 9 bases from J, the gap between germline ends came to 15 bases. CDR3 sequence (DNA): TGTGCCAGCAGCCAAGATCCCCAGGGGCAATGGCCCCAGCATTTT. It codes for CASSQDPQGQWPQHF.

The gene calls are TRBV9 and TRBJ2-5, with a weak D call TRBD2 (5 bases). The CDR3 sequence is 18 residues long. From germline, CDR1 is SGDLS and CDR2 YYNGEE. The V gene lost 1 base and the J gene lost 2 bases, with 21 bases spanning the gap. The DNA of the CDR3 is TGTGCCAGCAGCGTAACCGGGAACGGACGGATTGGACAAGAGACCCAGTACTTC. Protein: CASSVTGNGRIGQETQYF.

This chain joins TRBV9 and TRBJ1-3; weak D call: TRBD1 (5 bases). This CDR3 region has 15 residues. The ends were cut back, 2 bases at V and 2 bases at J, with 11 bases in the middle. Germline-derived CDR1 and CDR2 are SGDLS and YYNGEE. CDR3 loop: CASSVLVGPGNTIYF. DNA of the CDR3: TGTGCCAGCAGCGTTCTCGTGGGGCCTGGAAACACCATATATTTT.

CDR3 protein: CASTPLGEAGSPYEQYF. The CDR3 DNA follows: TGTGCCAGCACACCTTTAGGAGAAGCGGGGAGTCCATACGAGCAGTACTTC. The chain is built from TRBV14 and TRBJ2-7, with 7 nucleotides matching TRBD2. The CDR3 is made up of 17 amino acids. Looked up from germline, CDR1 is SGHDN and CDR2 is FVKESK. Trimming took 7 bases from V and 4 from J; bases not matched to a gene: 19.

This clone has only a few counts. The rearrangement joins TRBV4-2 to TRBJ1-5; D is possibly TRBD1 (5 bases). Germline CDR1 reads LGHNA; CDR2 reads YNFKEQ. This CDR3 has 14 amino acids. Trimming removed 4 bases from V and 9 bases from J, with 16 bases in between. The CDR3 nucleotides read TGTGCCAGCAGCCCTAACCTGGGGCTACGGCCCCAGCATTTT. The encoded protein is CASSPNLGLRPQHF.

The CDR3 nucleotides are TGTGCCAGTAGGGGACAGGGGGCGAACACTGAAGCTTTCTTT. Translated, it gives CASRGQGANTEAFF. The chain carries TRBV19 and TRBJ1-1; 12 bases map to TRBD1. From germline, CDR1 is LNHDA and CDR2 SQIVND (reference sequence). The CDR3 contains 14 residues. The V gene end was trimmed by 6 bases and the J gene end by 1 base; junction bases not matched to a gene: 0.

The chain employs TRBV6-5 and TRBJ2-5, with D tentatively TRBD1 (5 bases). V shed 0 bases and J shed 5 bases, with 13 bases lying between them. The CDR3 loop spans 15 amino acids. Germline loops: CDR1 MNHEY, CDR2 SVGAGI. The CDR3 sequence: CASSYSQGHGETQYF. The CDR3 DNA reads as TGTGCCAGCAGTTACTCCCAGGGTCACGGGGAGACCCAGTACTTC.

The chain is built from TRBV2 and TRBJ1-2; D perhaps matches TRBD1 (6 bases). The V and J ends lost 8 bases and 3 bases respectively, with 13 bases between them. The CDR3 has 13 amino acids. Germline lookup yields CDR1 SNHLY and CDR2 FYNNEI. Written as DNA, the CDR3 is TGTGCCAGCTCAGGGGTTATCGACTATGGCTACACCTTC. Protein: CASSGVIDYGYTF. The full variable domain, in which reference TRBV2 and TRBJ1-2 provide the parts outside the CDR3, is EPEVTQTPSHQVTQMGQEVILRCVPISNHLYFYWYRQILGQKVEFLVSFYNNEISEKSEIFDDQFSVERPDGSNFTLKIRSTKLEDSAMYFCASSGVIDYGYTFGSGTRLTVV.

This clone was counted between two and nine times. The chain uses TRBV6-5 and TRBJ1-1; TRBD1 might be the D (6 bases). This CDR3 is 13 amino acids long. Deletions cut 8 bases from V and 4 bases from J, with 14 bases between. Germline CDR1 and CDR2: MNHEY and SVGAGI. CDR3 in DNA: TGTGCCAGCGGGGGGGCCTTAATCACTGAAGCTTTCTTT. This sequence encodes CASGGALITEAFF.

This chain links TRBV28 with TRBJ2-7; 9 nucleotides align to TRBD2. The ends lost 6 bases at V and 4 bases at J; junction bases unmatched: 7. The CDR3 runs to 14 residues. CDR1 and CDR2 from the germline V gene are MDHEN and SYDVKM. As DNA, the CDR3 is TGTGCCAGCAGCTCCGGGACTAGCACTTACGAGCAGTACTTC. Protein sequence: CASSSGTSTYEQYF.

The chain combines TRBV28 with TRBJ2-7; 8 bases are shared with TRBD2. The CDR3 is 13 residues long. Germline V gene sequence: CDR1 MDHEN, CDR2 SYDVKM. The V segment lost 11 bases and the J segment 5 bases; nucleotides outside the gene matches: 11. The CDR3 region has the DNA TGTGCCGTGACGGGGGGGCCAAGCAACGAGCAGTACTTC. It yields the protein CAVTGGPSNEQYF.

The chain employs TRBV9 and TRBJ2-1, with TRBD2 matching over 11 bases. Germline-derived CDR1 and CDR2 are SGDLS and YYNGEE. Trimming at V came to 3 bases and at J to 9 bases, leaving 5 bases not matched to a gene. The length of the CDR3 is 14 residues. This chain's CDR3 is CASSDSGGAFEQFF. For the CDR3, the DNA is TGTGCCAGCAGCGATAGCGGGGGGGCCTTTGAGCAGTTCTTC.

The chain is built from TRBV23-1 and TRBJ2-7, with 10 bases lining up with TRBD1. TRBV23-1 has ORF status, its function being uncertain. Trimming removed 6 bases from V and 3 bases from J; junction bases left unmatched: 8. The CDR3 contains 15 residues. The CDR3 is CASRPPRDRGYEQYF. The CDR3 coding sequence is TGCGCCAGCAGACCTCCTCGGGACAGGGGCTACGAGCAGTACTTC.

The chain has TRBV19 and TRBJ2-7, with 7 bases identical to TRBD2. V shed 5 bases, J shed 4 bases, and the junction held 5 bases outside the gene matches. The CDR3 totals 13 residues. Germline CDR1 is LNHDA and CDR2 is SQIVND (reference sequence). CDR3 in DNA: TGTGCCAGTAGTGTGGGACTAATATACGAGCAGTACTTC. It yields the protein CASSVGLIYEQYF.

The rearrangement links TRBV5-8 to TRBJ2-3; 8 bases are a match to TRBD1. CDR3 size: 14 residues. Germline assignment: CDR1 SGHTS and CDR2 YDEGEE. Trimming cost V 4 bases and J 4 bases; bases outside gene matches: 5. CDR3 in DNA: TGTGCCAGCAGCCATGACAGGGGCCCAGATACGCAGTATTTT. This gives the protein CASSHDRGPDTQYF.

V usage is TRBV27 and J usage is TRBJ2-7; TRBD2 is a possible D gene (5 bases). Per germline, CDR1 MNHEY and CDR2 SMNVEV (reference sequence). There are 17 residues in the CDR3. V shed 0 bases and J shed 3 bases, with 18 bases lying between them. The CDR3 loop is CASSLSGPHLALYEQYF. For the CDR3, the DNA is TGTGCCAGCAGTTTATCCGGGCCTCACCTAGCTCTCTACGAGCAGTACTTC.

The chain uses TRBV9 and TRBJ1-6; 8 positions agree with TRBD1. Germline V gene lookup returns CDR1 SGDLS and CDR2 YYNGEE. The CDR3 has 12 amino acids. V dropped 8 bases and J dropped 10; count of bases not matched to a gene: 5. The CDR3 sequence is CASKTGESPLHF. The CDR3 region has the DNA TGTGCCAGTAAGACAGGGGAATCACCCCTCCACTTT.

This clone was picked up one time. The genes are TRBV5-1 and TRBJ2-2; 14 nucleotides agree with TRBD2. The CDR3 has 19 residues. The V segment lost 1 base and the J segment 7 bases; nucleotides outside the gene matches: 12. Germline CDR1 SGHRS, CDR2 YFSETQ. CDR3: CASSLLRLAGGPGVGELFF. The CDR3 DNA is TGCGCCAGCAGCTTGCTGCGACTAGCGGGGGGGCCGGGCGTCGGGGAGCTGTTTTTT.

The gene calls are TRBV19 and TRBJ1-4; 8 bases line up with TRBD1. CDR1 LNHDA and CDR2 SQIVND come from the germline V gene (reference sequence). V lost 3 bases and J lost 6; bases outside the gene matches: 9. The CDR3 consists of 16 residues. The CDR3 region is CASSMLAGGFDEKLFF. CDR3 sequence (DNA): TGTGCCAGTAGTATGCTGGCAGGGGGCTTCGATGAAAAACTGTTTTTT.

This clone was recorded at least ten times. V is TRBV6-5 and J is TRBJ2-3, with TRBD1 as a possible D gene (6 bases). With 5 bases removed from V and 3 bases from J, the gap between germline ends came to 18 bases. Germline CDR1 and CDR2: MNHEY and SVGAGI. The CDR3 is made up of 16 amino acids. The chain's CDR3 is CASSHWTVRGTDTQYF. CDR3 nucleotides: TGTGCCAGCAGTCACTGGACAGTTAGGGGAACAGATACGCAGTATTTT.

V and J are TRBV4-1 and TRBJ1-1; 8 bases align to TRBD1. Germline CDR1 MGHRA, CDR2 YSYEKL. V dropped 6 bases and J dropped 3; count of bases not matched to a gene: 6. The CDR3 covers 14 residues. The CDR3 coding sequence is TGCGCCAGCAGGACAGGGGACCGGGACACTGAAGCTTTCTTT. Its translation is CASRTGDRDTEAFF.

V gene TRBV29-1 combines with J gene TRBJ2-7; D may be TRBD2 (6 bases). The length of the CDR3 is 17 residues. The V gene's germline CDR1 is SQVTM and CDR2 ANQGSEA. The V end lost 4 bases, the J end lost 4 bases, and 26 bases lay between the germline ends. The DNA of the CDR3 is TGCAGCGTTGTTTGGGCGGGCAGGGACTTTCTCGGATACGAGCAGTACTTC. It is translated as CSVVWAGRDFLGYEQYF.

V is TRBV3-1 (or the pseudogene TRBV3-2) and J is TRBJ2-5, with TRBD2 matching over 11 bases. The CDR3 loop spans 14 amino acids. Germline lookup yields CDR1 LGHDT and CDR2 YNNKEL (reference sequence). V shed 5 bases, J shed 6 bases, and the junction held 5 bases outside the gene matches. The CDR3 sequence: CASSASSGGKTQYF. In DNA, the CDR3 is TGTGCCAGCAGCGCCTCTAGCGGGGGGAAGACCCAGTACTTC.

The chain recombines TRBV5-5 with TRBJ2-7; 8 bases agree with TRBD1. J was trimmed by 2 bases and V by 5 bases; bases with no gene match: 6. CDR3 length: 14 residues. The germline gives CDR1 SGHKS, CDR2 YYEKEE (reference sequence). DNA of the CDR3: TGTGCCAGCAGTGACAGGGGCCCCACCTACGAGCAGTACTTC. Encoded protein: CASSDRGPTYEQYF.